The following is a T cell receptor (beta chain) sequence with its context. As yet, its antigen is unknown. Through a sample-barcoded 5' primer and a J-beta primer mix, a second PCR was run for roughly 6 to 11 cycles. TCRdb independently ran MiXCR on the 5' RACE reads; one entry per CDR3 protein. The sample lists over 1.5 million distinct CDR3 sequences; about 49% were seen once. These data belong to a study of blood T cells in healthy people across ages. Regarding the study as a whole: Across the age range, TCR beta diversity per million T cells fell in a roughly linear way.

Germline V CDR1 and CDR2: MNHEY, SMNVEV (reference sequence). The CDR3 spans 14 residues. Trimming stripped 6 bases from V and 2 bases from J, with 13 bases between. The source material was blood. The chain links TRBV27 to TRBJ1-2; possible D gene TRBD1, 5 bases. This receptor was taken from a woman aged 40-49 years in good health. The CDR3 DNA reads as TGTGCCAGCAGACAAACGGGGGGAAACTATGGCTACACCTTC. Its protein product is CASRQTGGNYGYTF.